The T cell receptor (beta chain) under discussion was sequenced for a study of cytomegalovirus exposure and HLA in healthy donors. V lost 0 bases and J 1 base, leaving 6 bases between the germline ends. Germline V gives CDR1 SEHNR, CDR2 FQNEAQ (reference sequence). CDR3 length: 15 residues. PCR involved 60 Vbeta and 13 Jbeta primers. Here immunoSEQ multiplex PCR was the method, and the copy in TCRdb shows in-frame clones only, minus some. The profile covers 95,000 to 150,000 clones, with 66% appearing a single time and more than 1.5% taken by the ten largest. Sequenced input: PBMCs. This chain links TRBV7-9 with TRBJ2-2; D gene ambiguous. This clonotype was obtained from a man younger than 30 in good health and CMV-seronegative. The CDR3 region is CASSLATWNTGELFF. CDR3 sequence (DNA): TGTGCCAGCAGCTTAGCGACATGGAACACCGGGGAGCTGTTTTTT. The entire variable domain, with the rest obtained from reference TRBV7-9 and TRBJ2-2, is as follows: DTGVSQNPRHKITKRGQNVTFRCDPISEHNRLYWYRQTLGQGPEFLTYFQNEAQLEKSRLLSDRFSAERPKGSFSTLEIQRTEQGDSAMYLCASSLATWNTGELFFGEGSRLTVL.